The 27 T cell receptor beta chains in this list originate from one sample, sequenced in a study of blood T cell repertoires in COVID-19. Clones were read by immunoSEQ multiplex PCR, and TCRdb kept only the in-frame ones, dropping some. The top ten clones hold just over 4% of a sample with about 110,000 clones, around 86% of them seen once. Sequenced sample: peripheral blood. Receptors originate from a woman in her sixties or seventies with acute or convalescent COVID-19.

The V call is TRBV5-5, the J call TRBJ1-2, with D tentatively TRBD1 (6 bases). Trimming removed 0 bases at V and 4 bases at J, with 13 bases between. Germline V lookup: CDR1 SGHKS, CDR2 YYEKEE (reference sequence). This CDR3 region has 15 residues. In DNA, the CDR3 is TGTGCCAGCAGCTTGGGGCAGGGGAGCGGCTATGGCTACACCTTC. Residues: CASSLGQGSGYGYTF.

The chain couples TRBV7-2 to TRBJ1-3; weak D call: TRBD1 (6 bases). Trimming took off 5 bases at V and 0 bases at J, with 23 bases between the two ends. CDR3 length: 19 residues. Germline V CDR1 and CDR2: SGHTA, FQGNSA. This CDR3 is CASSRGSPWGRSSGNTIYF. The CDR3 nucleotides read TGTGCCAGCAGCAGGGGGTCCCCTTGGGGCAGGAGCTCTGGAAACACCATATATTTT.

This chain uses TRBV7-9 with TRBJ1-1; D uncertain. The germline gives CDR1 SEHNR, CDR2 FQNEAQ (reference sequence). Trimming shortened V by 2 bases and J by 2 bases, and 12 bases separated the two germline ends. The CDR3 length is 15 residues. CDR3 amino acids: CASSLIYRDNTEAFF. The CDR3 DNA reads as TGTGCCAGCAGCTTAATATACAGAGATAACACTGAAGCTTTCTTT.

The chain has TRBV14 and TRBJ1-3, with 9 bases matching TRBD1. V was clipped by 2 bases and J by 4 bases; unmatched bases: 9. This CDR3 has 17 residues. Germline values: CDR1 SGHDN, CDR2 FVKESK. This CDR3 reads CASSQLYRGRRGNTIYF. CDR3 DNA: TGTGCCAGCAGCCAACTCTACAGGGGGCGTAGGGGAAACACCATATATTTT. Complete variable domain (other parts from reference TRBV14 and TRBJ1-3): EAGVTQFPSHSVIEKGQTVTLRCDPISGHDNLYWYRRVMGKEIKFLLHFVKESKQDESGMPNNRFLAERTGGTYSTLKVQPAELEDSGVYFCASSQLYRGRRGNTIYFGEGSWLTVV.

The chain carries TRBV4-3 and TRBJ2-3; 9 bases align to TRBD2. V shed 0 bases and J 1 base; nucleotides not matched to a gene: 5. CDR3 length equals 17 residues. Germline assignment: CDR1 LGHNA and CDR2 YSLEER. The CDR3 spells CASSQDLASGGTDTQYF. The CDR3 nucleotides are TGCGCCAGCAGCCAAGATTTGGCTAGCGGGGGCACAGATACGCAGTATTTT.

This clone was picked up one time. The gene calls are TRBV5-1 and TRBJ1-3; D unclear. CDR1 is SGHRS and CDR2 is YFSETQ in the germline V gene. This CDR3 has 14 residues. Trimming cost V 2 bases and J 1 base, with 7 bases left between them. CDR3 nucleotide sequence: TGCGCCAGCAGCTTAACTGGTTCTGGAAACACCATATATTTT. Translated: CASSLTGSGNTIYF. The full variable domain, with the rest looked up from reference TRBV5-1 and TRBJ1-3, is KAGVTQTPRYLIKTRGQQVTLSCSPISGHRSVSWYQQTPGQGLQFLFEYFSETQRNKGNFPGRFSGRQFSNSRSEMNVSTLELGDSALYLCASSLTGSGNTIYFGEGSWLTVV.

This clone was found once. This chain links TRBV5-1 with TRBJ1-1; tentatively, D is TRBD1 (5 bases). Germline CDR1 is SGHRS and CDR2 is YFSETQ. This CDR3 spans 14 amino acids. Trimming stripped 0 bases from V and 5 bases from J, with 11 bases between. This chain's CDR3 is CASSLDRIPTEAFF. In DNA form, the CDR3 reads TGCGCCAGCAGCTTGGACAGGATTCCTACTGAAGCTTTCTTT.

The V and J genes are TRBV27 and TRBJ1-4; 7 bases agree with TRBD1. V was pared by 0 bases and J by 7 bases, with 5 bases of the junction left unmatched. CDR1 MNHEY and CDR2 SMNVEV come from the germline V gene (reference sequence). The CDR3 is 15 residues long. CDR3 bases: TGTGCCAGCAGTTTATCGGCGAGGGGGCGTGAAAAACTGTTTTTT. It encodes CASSLSARGREKLFF.

The chain employs TRBV6-1 and TRBJ2-5; tentatively, D is TRBD1 (5 bases). CDR3 size: 15 residues. Between the trimmed V and J ends, which lost 5 bases and 2 bases, there was a span of 15 bases. Germline assignment: CDR1 MNHNS and CDR2 SASEGT. The CDR3 DNA is TGTGCCAGCAGTCCCCGACAGACCTCACAAGAGACCCAGTACTTC. This encodes CASSPRQTSQETQYF.

The gene calls are TRBV19 and TRBJ2-5; possibly TRBD2 for D (6 bases). CDR3 length: 14 residues. The V gene lost 1 base and the J gene lost 5 bases, with 11 bases spanning the gap. In germline, CDR1 is LNHDA, CDR2 SQIVND (reference sequence). The CDR3 sequence is CASSIGGGEETQYF. CDR3 DNA sequence: TGTGCCAGTAGTATAGGGGGCGGGGAGGAGACCCAGTACTTC. The full variable domain, with the rest looked up from reference TRBV19 and TRBJ2-5, is DGGITQSPKYLFRKEGQNVTLSCEQNLNHDAMYWYRQDPGQGLRLIYYSQIVNDFQKGDIAEGYSVSREKKESFPLTVTSAQKNPTAFYLCASSIGGGEETQYFGPGTRLLVL.

CDR3 nucleotide sequence: TGTGCCAGCAGCGGGACAGGGGTGTACAATGAGCAGTTCTTC. Its protein product is CASSGTGVYNEQFF. The V gene is TRBV7-9, the J gene TRBJ2-1, with 10 bases lining up with TRBD1. V shed 5 bases, J shed 4 bases, and the junction held 2 bases outside the gene matches. This CDR3 has 14 residues. The germline V gene has CDR1 SEHNR and CDR2 FQNEAQ (reference sequence).

The chain has TRBV3-1 (or the pseudogene TRBV3-2) and TRBJ2-1, with D possibly being TRBD2 (6 bases). This CDR3 spans 15 amino acids. V was clipped by 4 bases and J by 6 bases, with 16 bases between them. CDR1 LGHDT and CDR2 YNNKEL come from the germline V gene (reference sequence). The CDR3, as DNA: TGTGCCAGCAGCCTAGGGACTCAAACCTCCAATGAGCAGTTCTTC. This gives the protein CASSLGTQTSNEQFF.

This clone was seen a handful of times. The chain has TRBV7-3 and TRBJ2-2, with TRBD2 identical over 8 bases. Germline V lookup: CDR1 SGHTA, CDR2 FQGTGA. Trimming cost V 5 bases and J 6 bases; bases outside gene matches: 11. This CDR3 has 16 residues. The CDR3 coding sequence is TGTGCCAGCAGCCCCTCGGGGGTAGCGGGGTCCGGGGAGCTGTTTTTT. Protein sequence: CASSPSGVAGSGELFF.

The sample holds one count of this clone. This rearrangement joins TRBV21-1 to TRBJ1-4; TRBD1 reflects the table's D call only, with no check against the DNA. TRBV21-1 has pseudogene status. The CDR3 runs to 20 residues. The CDR3 sequence is CASSKGPPYTGGGGCEKLFF. For the CDR3, the DNA is TGTGCCAGCAGCAAGGGCCCCCCTTACACAGGGGGCGGAGGATGTGAAAAACTGTTTTTT.

V is TRBV29-1 and J is TRBJ1-1; D unresolved. Trimming pared 5 bases from V and 2 bases from J, leaving 6 bases between. The germline V gene has CDR1 SQVTM and CDR2 ANQGSEA. This CDR3 is 11 amino acids long. The CDR3 spells CSVRVNTEAFF. The CDR3 DNA follows: TGCAGCGTTCGAGTCAACACTGAAGCTTTCTTT.

This clone has only one observation. The J gene is TRBJ2-1, the V gene TRBV5-1; 8 nucleotides align to TRBD2. The length of the CDR3 is 15 residues. V gave up 2 bases and J gave up 7 bases; unmatched junction bases: 8. CDR1 SGHRS and CDR2 YFSETQ come from the germline V gene. The CDR3 spells CASSFLAGRGNEQFF. In DNA, the CDR3 is TGCGCCAGCAGCTTTTTAGCGGGAAGGGGAAATGAGCAGTTCTTC. Full variable domain (outside the CDR3, taken from reference TRBV5-1 and TRBJ2-1): KAGVTQTPRYLIKTRGQQVTLSCSPISGHRSVSWYQQTPGQGLQFLFEYFSETQRNKGNFPGRFSGRQFSNSRSEMNVSTLELGDSALYLCASSFLAGRGNEQFFGPGTRLTVL.

The chain recombines TRBV11-2 with TRBJ2-5; 10 bases are a match to TRBD2. Germline V gene lookup returns CDR1 SGHAT and CDR2 FQNNGV. The CDR3 loop spans 19 amino acids. With V trimmed by 3 bases and J by 2 bases, 15 bases remained unmatched. Here the CDR3 DNA reads TGTGCCAGCAGCTTCCCTCGGACTTGGACTAGCGGAGATCAAGAGACCCAGTACTTC. Amino acids: CASSFPRTWTSGDQETQYF.

The chain employs TRBV5-6 and TRBJ2-2; D perhaps matches TRBD2 (6 bases). CDR1 and CDR2 (germline): SGHDT, YYEEEE. With 3 bases removed from V and 5 bases from J, the gap between germline ends came to 14 bases. The CDR3 sequence is 15 residues long. In nucleotides, the CDR3 is TGTGCCAGCAGCTCGGCCGGGGGTTGGACCGGGGAGCTGTTTTTT. Its translation is CASSSAGGWTGELFF.

This chain joins TRBV3-1 (or the pseudogene TRBV3-2) and TRBJ2-1, with 8 bases that match TRBD2. Germline V gene data show CDR1 as LGHDT and CDR2 as YNNKEL (reference sequence). The length of the CDR3 is 15 residues. V shed 0 bases and J 9 bases; nucleotides not matched to a gene: 7. The CDR3 sequence is CASSQEAGAGGEQFF. CDR3 nucleotide sequence: TGTGCCAGCAGCCAAGAAGCGGGGGCTGGGGGTGAGCAGTTCTTC.

V gene TRBV28 combines with J gene TRBJ1-5; unclear D gene. Trimming stripped 11 bases from V and 1 base from J, with 12 bases between. The CDR3 spans 13 residues. From germline, CDR1 is MDHEN and CDR2 SYDVKM. The CDR3 reads CASGGQSNQPQHF. Written as DNA, the CDR3 is TGTGCCTCGGGCGGGCAGAGCAATCAGCCCCAGCATTTT.

The chain uses TRBV3-1 (or the pseudogene TRBV3-2) and TRBJ2-1; D might be TRBD2 (6 bases). The CDR3 is 15 residues long. Germline V gene sequence: CDR1 LGHDT, CDR2 YNNKEL (reference sequence). V gave up 3 bases and J gave up 1 base, with 10 bases separating them. The CDR3 sequence: CASSQKGLSYNEQFF. In nucleotides, the CDR3 is TGTGCCAGCAGCCAGAAGGGACTGTCCTACAATGAGCAGTTCTTC.

This clone was seen once. Other nucleotide sequences in the sample specify the same CDR3. The chain has TRBV19 and TRBJ2-1; unclear D gene. With 1 base removed from V and 7 bases from J, the gap between germline ends came to 17 bases. Germline CDR1 reads LNHDA; CDR2 reads SQIVND (reference sequence). CDR3 size: 16 residues. CDR3 nucleotide sequence: TGTGCCAGTAGTATAGGCCTTTCGTCAACAGATAATGAGCAGTTCTTC. It codes for CASSIGLSSTDNEQFF. The whole variable domain, remainder taken from reference TRBV19 and TRBJ2-1, is DGGITQSPKYLFRKEGQNVTLSCEQNLNHDAMYWYRQDPGQGLRLIYYSQIVNDFQKGDIAEGYSVSREKKESFPLTVTSAQKNPTAFYLCASSIGLSSTDNEQFFGPGTRLTVL.

CDR3 DNA sequence: TGTGCCAGCAGTCCCCGCACTTTTAAGAGCTCTGGGGCCAACGTCCTGACTTTC. It is translated as CASSPRTFKSSGANVLTF. J is TRBJ2-6 and V is TRBV6-6; D unclear. This CDR3 spans 18 amino acids. The ends were cut back, 5 bases at V and 0 bases at J, with 17 bases in the middle. CDR1 MNHNY and CDR2 SVGAGI come from the germline V gene (reference sequence).

This chain connects TRBV6-2 or TRBV6-3 to TRBJ1-5, with D perhaps matching TRBD1 (6 bases). The V end lost 5 bases, the J end lost 3 bases, and 11 bases lay between the germline ends. The CDR3 loop spans 14 amino acids. Germline CDR1 is MNHEY and CDR2 is SVGEGT. The CDR3: CASSHRQDNQPQHF. The CDR3 nucleotides read TGTGCCAGCAGTCACCGACAGGACAATCAGCCCCAGCATTTT.

The chain uses TRBV29-1 and TRBJ1-1, with 7 bases lining up with TRBD1. CDR3 length: 13 amino acids. V gave up 6 bases and J gave up 1 base; unmatched junction bases: 5. Germline V CDR1 and CDR2: SQVTM, ANQGSEA. DNA of the CDR3: TGCAGCGTCTCACAGGGGAAGAACACTGAAGCTTTCTTT. This sequence encodes CSVSQGKNTEAFF.

The chain carries TRBV28 and TRBJ1-3; no clear D gene. The CDR3 extends over 14 amino acids. Germline CDR1 MDHEN, CDR2 SYDVKM. The V end lost 5 bases, the J end lost 0 bases, and 8 bases lay between the germline ends. CDR3 sequence (DNA): TGTGCCAGCAGTCCCAGTTTCTCTGGAAACACCATATATTTT. Translated, it gives CASSPSFSGNTIYF.

The chain links TRBV7-8 to TRBJ2-1; 13 positions match TRBD2. V shed 6 bases, J shed 4 bases, and the junction held 6 bases outside the gene matches. Looked up from germline, CDR1 is SGHVS and CDR2 is FQNEAQ. The CDR3 contains 16 residues. CDR3 bases: TGTGCCAGCAGATCCGGACTAGCGGGAGTATACAATGAGCAGTTCTTC. This translates into CASRSGLAGVYNEQFF.